This T cell receptor (beta chain) was captured in a study of shared clonotypes between healthy human individuals (dated by TCRdb to about 2020). Broadly, across the study: The cohort included a few men and a couple of women between 18 and 49 years of age. For each donor, three plates each were used for CD4 naive and CD4 memory, two plates were used for CD8 naive, and one plate was used for CD8 memory. To estimate repertoire size and how much clonotype sharing occurs between individuals, the study deeply sequenced the blood TCR repertoires of roughly 5 healthy adults. To increase sequencing depth and limit assay-specific biases, TCR repertoire library preparation and sequencing were carried out by different laboratories using diverse techniques. Leukapheresis yielded between about 0.94 and 8.9 billion PBMCs per donor. The paper as a whole reports these results and caveats: Across four donors, around 5.4% of naive CD4, 3.5% of naive CD8, around 2.5% of memory CD4, and over 0.35% of memory CD8 clonotypes were shared. Even with the large sequencing depth, rarefaction of the sorted-subset datasets indicated that sequencing was incomplete. Clonotypes shared by all four sorted-subset donors showed higher generation probabilities than non-shared clonotypes. Sampling was limited to blood, and TCR repertoires in tissue likely differ from TCR repertoires in blood. Because the study included a small number of donors, the genetic and exposure-history diversity represented was limited. Based on pairwise subsampling, the degree of clonotype sharing among donors was expected to be affected by sequencing depth. Naive subsets generally had larger estimated clonotype richness than memory subsets did.

CDR1 and CDR2 are drawn from the germline V gene (reference sequence): SEHNR, FQNEAQ. Including cysteine and phenylalanine, the CDR3 has 14 amino acids. Only CDR3 DNA remains: 42 bases, in frame from the first base. V is shortened by 1 base, J by 7 bases, and the region joining them spans 10 bases. TCR CDR3 regions were amplified from genomic DNA by multiplex PCR using the deep immunoSEQ assay. Extracted genomic DNA from each cell subset was spread evenly across all wells of several immunoSEQ 96-well plates, with each plate serving as a replicate. Each replicate PCR for sorted subsets received about 210 ng genomic DNA, equal to about 29,000 T cell genomes. The purified libraries were quantified using a Qubit 3.0 fluorometer, sized with a Bioanalyzer 2100, and then quantified again using the KAPA Library Quantification kit. Each immunoSEQ 96-well plate was sequenced on its own single-read 150-cycle Illumina NextSeq 550 flow cell. Under the source paper's analysis protocol: Because the immunoSEQ output held only junctional sequences and lacked quality scores, the filtering could not match the filtering applied to full-length reads. To assign V/J genes and CDR3, sequences were annotated using PyIR, a Python wrapper for IgBLAST v1.9, with IMGT germline references. Any read was removed if the V/J assignment was weak (E-value above 1e-6), the CDR3 was missing, or the read contained stop codons, out-of-frame junctions, or ambiguous translated residues. A V3J clonotype was defined by an identical inferred V gene, J gene, and CDR3 amino acid sequence. Percentage overlap between repertoires was calculated by dividing the number of shared unique clonotypes by the size of the smaller repertoire. Richness of each repertoire was evaluated using RTK rarefaction, the Chao1 estimator, and Recon v2.1 estimates of unobserved clonotypes. Generation probabilities for all TCRbeta clonotypes obtained by the gDNA method from a handful of donors were computed using OLGA. This is the immuneACCESS table as TCRdb keeps it, with only in-frame sequences that have V and J called. A part of the clones is gone; compared with another copy, unresolved V genes explain less than half, and the rest is unexplained. V and J calls and clone size follow that table, whereas D and trimming were derived from the DNA. In all, the sample holds about 2,100,000 clones, and around 93% of those were seen once. The top ten constitute 1.7% of the sample.

CD8 naive samples were obtained by positive selection for CCR7 among CD45RO-negative cells, yielding a CD45RA+CCR7+ population from which TemRA cells were excluded. Donors were healthy HIV-negative adults with no recently reported acute infections or vaccinations. All donors were Caucasian adults living in Nashville, Tennessee, USA. Blood was obtained by leukapheresis, after which PBMCs were separated by Ficoll-Histopaque density gradient centrifugation and cryopreserved in liquid nitrogen vapor phase. Analytical flow cytometry was used to check the purity and quantity of every magnetically sorted T cell population. From each sorted fraction, genomic DNA was isolated and quantified by UV absorbance on a Nanodrop 2000c. Comments on this clone: Its antigen remains undetermined. No much larger clone is present one base from it, and per-base qualities are unavailable.

The TCR originated in a man between 18 and 35 years old in good health. Some clones in this sample may be carry-over from other donors' samples. Input material: naive CD8+ T cells from PBMCs. The cell subset or site tag for this specimen amounts to: CD45RA+CCR7+. The sequence is built from TRBV7-9 and TRBJ1-4; D gene: possibly TRBD1, on 6 matching bases. The DNA reads TGTGCCAGCAGCTTAGTACGGGGGGCTGAAAAACTGTTTTTT. Translated, it reads CASSLVRGAEKLFF.